This T cell receptor (beta chain) was sequenced during a study of blood T cell repertoires in COVID-19. Looking at the study overall: The United States, Italy and Spain provided the acute and convalescent COVID-19 samples. T cells, B-cell-depleted T cells, or PBMCs provided the cDNA or gDNA that served as material.

Original methodology: The authors estimated nucleated cell counts from reference gene primer amplification. Libraries were prepared by immunoSEQ multiplex PCR; TCRdb keeps only in-frame clonotypes and omits some of them. V and J calls plus clone size are reproduced from that table; the DNA served to infer D and trimming. Of about 210,000 clones in the sample, 84% were seen once. V lost 0 bases, J lost 7 bases, and 7 bases stayed unmatched. The CDR3 extends over 16 amino acids. Germline CDR1 LGHDT, CDR2 YNNKEL (reference sequence). The clonotype comes from a woman between 50 and 59 years old with active or convalescent COVID-19. The rearrangement uses TRBV3-1 (or the pseudogene TRBV3-2) and TRBJ2-1; TRBD2 matches 9 bases. The sample comprised peripheral blood. The CDR3: CASSQDAGGIKNEQFF. CDR3 nucleotide sequence: TGTGCCAGCAGCCAAGATGCGGGGGGGATAAAGAATGAGCAGTTCTTC.